This T cell receptor (beta chain) derives from a study of T cell clones after liver transplantation. Germline V gene data show CDR1 as MNHEY and CDR2 as SMNVEV (reference sequence). V trimming: 6 bases; J trimming: 7 bases; junction bases outside the gene matches: 13. This CDR3 region has 15 residues. With respect to this clone: Its antigen remains unknown.

General observations from the study: Compared with third party-reactive sequences, donor-reactive ones declined more, independent of withdrawal success.

Produced via immunoSEQ multiplex PCR; TCRdb's table is partial and in-frame only. The repertoire includes roughly 73,000 clones, about four fifths of them detected once, and about 0.63% sits in the top ten. The sequences come from CD4+ T cells from blood, collected before liver transplant. The receptor comes from a human donor who received a liver transplant. The chain couples TRBV27 to TRBJ2-7, with TRBD2 matching over 9 bases. The CDR3 nucleotides read TGTGCCAGCAGCCTGACGGCGGGAGGGCCTTGGGAGCAGTACTTC. Amino acids: CASSLTAGGPWEQYF.